Shown below are 28 T cell receptor beta chains from a single sample sequenced in a study of regulatory T cells in long-lasting Graves disease. Regarding time point: newly diagnosed GD, antithyroid drugs for less than 3 months. With RNA extracted from PBMCs as input, the TCR library was made. According to the study, TCR beta libraries were built with iRepertoire HTBI primers and CDR3-region Arm-PCR. MiXCR, applied by TCRdb to the multiplex PCR reads, yields one record per CDR3 protein. The table includes about 540,000 distinct CDR3 sequences, about 14% detected once. The same data also went into a second study, on T cells in Graves' hyperthyroidism and ophthalmopathy.

The sample here was peripheral blood mononuclear cells (PBMCs), taken at new diagnosis, from a patient treated with antithyroid drugs. These receptors were obtained from a man aged 25-45 years with Graves disease.

The table lists this clonotype with many counts. The J gene is TRBJ1-1, the V gene TRBV10-3; D is ambiguous. CDR1 is ENHRY and CDR2 is SYGVKD in the germline V gene. This CDR3 is built from 13 residues. With 6 bases removed from V and 0 bases from J, the gap between germline ends came to 8 bases. The CDR3 loop reads CAISVVVNTEAFF. The CDR3 region has the DNA TGTGCCATCAGCGTGGTGGTGAACACTGAAGCTTTCTTT.

This clonotype was counted ten times or more. The chain joins TRBV24-1 to TRBJ2-1; 12 nucleotides match TRBD2. Germline V gene lookup returns CDR1 KGHDR and CDR2 SFDVKD. With 10 bases clipped from V and 4 bases from J, the junction kept 10 bases outside the gene matches. The CDR3 extends over 16 amino acids. CDR3 coding DNA: TGTGCCACGGGAATCTGGGGGACTAGCGGGTACAATGAGCAGTTCTTC. This translates into CATGIWGTSGYNEQFF.

This clonotype was seen ten or more times. The V gene is TRBV2, the J gene TRBJ1-3; TRBD1 is a possible D gene (6 bases). V dropped 8 bases and J dropped 4 bases, with 12 bases sitting between them. This CDR3 contains 13 residues. Germline V gene data show CDR1 as SNHLY and CDR2 as FYNNEI. The CDR3 protein is CASSSGVGNTIYF. The CDR3 DNA sequence: TGTGCCAGCTCTTCAGGGGTCGGAAACACCATATATTTT.

This clonotype was seen only a few times. A much larger clone differs by one base, so this may be a read error. This chain connects TRBV27 to TRBJ1-2; D possibly corresponds to TRBD1 (6 bases). The CDR3 is 12 amino acids. Germline assignment: CDR1 MNHEY and CDR2 SMNVEV (reference sequence). Written as DNA, the CDR3 is TGTGCCGGCAGTTCCTCAGGGGTCGGCTACACCTTC. This encodes CAGSSSGVGYTF.

This clonotype was observed a few times. This chain joins TRBV9 and TRBJ2-3; D ambiguous. Trimming removed 3 bases from V and 4 bases from J, with 6 bases in between. Germline loops: CDR1 SGDLS, CDR2 YYNGEE. This CDR3 spans 12 amino acids. CDR3 DNA: TGTGCCAGCAGCGGTTATTCAGATACGCAGTATTTT. It specifies CASSGYSDTQYF.

In this sample, this clonotype turned up a few times. CDR3 coding DNA: TGTGCCAGCACCCAGCAGGGCAGATCCTACAATGAGCAGTTCTTC. Encoded protein: CASTQQGRSYNEQFF. The J gene is TRBJ2-1, the V gene TRBV27, with D perhaps TRBD1 (5 bases). The CDR3 extends over 15 amino acids. Trimming cost V 7 bases and J 1 base, with 14 bases left between them. Looked up from germline, CDR1 is MNHEY and CDR2 is SMNVEV (reference sequence).

This clonotype was picked up many times. The chain is built from TRBV27 and TRBJ2-2; possibly TRBD1 or TRBD2 for D (6 bases each). The CDR3 has 15 amino acids. V shed 7 bases and J shed 2 bases, with 14 bases lying between them. The germline V gene has CDR1 MNHEY and CDR2 SMNVEV (reference sequence). CDR3 in DNA: TGTGCCAGCACCGCCCGGGGGCTTAACACCGGGGAGCTGTTTTTT. Translation: CASTARGLNTGELFF.

This clonotype was found many times. V is TRBV12-3 or TRBV12-4 and J is TRBJ2-3; no firm D call. V was pared by 5 bases and J by 4 bases, with 10 bases between. The CDR3 is 13 amino acids. In DNA form, the CDR3 reads TGTGCCAGCAGTGGCGGTTTTGCAGATACGCAGTATTTT. Protein: CASSGGFADTQYF.

This clonotype was seen ten or more times. The rearrangement joins TRBV20-1 to TRBJ2-5; 15 bases align to TRBD2. The V gene end was trimmed by 5 bases and the J gene end by 2 bases; junction bases not matched to a gene: 3. The CDR3 runs to 15 residues. Germline CDR1 is DFQATT and CDR2 is SNEGSKA (reference sequence). CDR3 nucleotide sequence: TGCAGTGCTTCGGGACTAGCGGGAGGACAAGAGACCCAGTACTTC. Residues: CSASGLAGGQETQYF.

The chain is built from TRBV7-9 and TRBJ1-1, with a tentative D call TRBD1 (6 bases). Per the germline V gene, CDR1 is SEHNR and CDR2 is FQNEAQ (reference sequence). V was shortened by 5 bases and J by 5 bases, with 27 bases between the two germline ends. CDR3 length: 18 residues. The CDR3 nucleotides read TGTGCCAGCAGCGGGCTGGGGACACATCACCTTAGTTCTACTGAAGCTTTCTTT. Translation: CASSGLGTHHLSSTEAFF.

In its sample, this clonotype was seen a few times. The chain is built from TRBV20-1 and TRBJ2-1; no clear D. V was pared by 6 bases and J by 5 bases, with 17 bases between. The CDR3 contains 14 residues. Germline V gives CDR1 DFQATT, CDR2 SNEGSKA (reference sequence). CDR3: CSAIQAPRNNEQFF. The CDR3 DNA follows: TGCAGTGCGATTCAAGCCCCCCGCAACAATGAGCAGTTCTTC.

V is TRBV20-1 and J is TRBJ1-5; D is unclear. CDR1 DFQATT and CDR2 SNEGSKA come from the germline V gene (reference sequence). The CDR3 is 16 amino acids. Trimming pared 2 bases from V and 0 bases from J, leaving 14 bases between. The CDR3 coding sequence is TGCAGTGCTAGACCTATCGTTGGGGTTAGCAATCAGCCCCAGCATTTT. Its protein product is CSARPIVGVSNQPQHF.

This clonotype occurred many times. The chain recombines TRBV20-1 with TRBJ2-1; TRBD1 is a possible D gene (6 bases). The V gene lost 0 bases and the J gene lost 8 bases, with 8 bases spanning the gap. The CDR3 totals 12 residues. Germline V lookup: CDR1 DFQATT, CDR2 SNEGSKA (reference sequence). For the CDR3, the DNA is TGCAGTGCTAGAGATCCAGGGGATGAGCAGTTCTTC. Amino acid sequence: CSARDPGDEQFF.

This clonotype turned up a few times. The J gene is TRBJ1-2, the V gene TRBV6-1; D ambiguous. The CDR3 is 12 residues long. Germline V gene data show CDR1 as MNHNS and CDR2 as SASEGT. V was trimmed by 6 bases and J by 8 bases, leaving 13 bases between them. The CDR3 region has the DNA TGTGCCAGCAGCCTCTTACGTGGGGGCTACACCTTC. Protein sequence: CASSLLRGGYTF.

Ten or more counts support this clonotype. The chain uses TRBV6-5 and TRBJ1-6; no firm D call. This CDR3 comprises 15 residues. Trimming cost V 0 bases and J 9 bases, with 12 bases left between them. Germline loops: CDR1 MNHEY, CDR2 SVGAGI. The CDR3 nucleotides read TGTGCCAGCAGTTACTCGAATTTCGGTGGTTCACCCCTCCACTTT. Its translation is CASSYSNFGGSPLHF.

This clonotype was recorded many times. The chain is built from TRBV11-2 and TRBJ2-7, with TRBD1 identical over 8 bases. Trimming took 5 bases from V and 3 from J; bases not matched to a gene: 24. Per germline, CDR1 SGHAT and CDR2 FQNNGV. The CDR3 is 20 amino acids. CDR3: CASSPIRRDRGEKGGYEQYF. For the CDR3, the DNA is TGTGCCAGCAGCCCTATCCGCCGAGACAGGGGAGAGAAGGGTGGCTACGAGCAGTACTTC.

This clonotype was detected a few times. This chain connects TRBV24-1 to TRBJ1-1, with 7 bases lining up with TRBD1. The CDR3 is 13 amino acids. CDR1 is KGHDR, CDR2 SFDVKD, per germline. With 12 bases clipped from V and 5 bases from J, the junction kept 11 bases outside the gene matches. The chain's CDR3 is CAVDREPRTEAFF. CDR3 sequence (DNA): TGTGCCGTCGACAGGGAGCCGAGAACTGAAGCTTTCTTT.

Note on this clonotype: With a much larger clone just one base away, this may be a read error. The chain recombines TRBV6-1 with TRBJ2-2, with D tentatively TRBD2 (5 bases). This CDR3 comprises 11 residues. Germline assignment: CDR1 MNHNS and CDR2 SASEGT. CDR3 nucleotide sequence: TGTGCCAGCATAAACCGTGGGGAGCTGCTTTTT. This codes for CASINRGELLF.

This clonotype was observed at least ten times. This chain connects TRBV5-1 to TRBJ2-7; a weak D match, TRBD1 (5 bases). Looked up from germline, CDR1 is SGHRS and CDR2 is YFSETQ. The CDR3 extends over 14 amino acids. V shed 1 base and J shed 2 bases, with 10 bases lying between them. Written as DNA, the CDR3 is TGCGCCAGCAGCTTGAGGGGCAGTCCCTACGAGCAGTACTTC. It encodes CASSLRGSPYEQYF. Variable domain in full (rest from reference TRBV5-1 and TRBJ2-7): KAGVTQTPRYLIKTRGQQVTLSCSPISGHRSVSWYQQTPGQGLQFLFEYFSETQRNKGNFPGRFSGRQFSNSRSEMNVSTLELGDSALYLCASSLRGSPYEQYFGPGTRLTVT.

The chain carries TRBV11-2 and TRBJ1-4, with D unresolved. The CDR3 extends over 13 amino acids. V gave up 5 bases and J gave up 7 bases, with 11 bases separating them. CDR1 and CDR2 (germline): SGHAT, FQNNGV. The DNA of the CDR3 is TGTGCCAGCAGCCCCCCGAGGACTGAAAAACTGTTTTTT. Translating it yields CASSPPRTEKLFF.

This clonotype came up many times. This chain uses TRBV9 with TRBJ2-3, with 8 bases matching TRBD2. Germline V CDR1 and CDR2: SGDLS, YYNGEE. CDR3 length equals 14 residues. V lost 2 bases, J lost 3 bases, and 2 bases stayed unmatched. CDR3: CASSVGLGTDTQYF. In DNA, the CDR3 is TGTGCCAGCAGCGTGGGACTAGGTACAGATACGCAGTATTTT.

Turning to this clonotype: Just one base apart from a much larger clone, this may be a read error. CDR3 loop: CASSGLAGGEETRYF. DNA for the CDR3: TGTGCCAGCAGCGGACTAGCGGGAGGGGAAGAGACCCGGTACTTC. The V gene is TRBV6-1, the J gene TRBJ2-1; 15 nucleotides agree with TRBD2. The germline CDR1 and CDR2 sequences are MNHNS and SASEGT. This CDR3 has 15 residues.

This clonotype was counted at least ten times. The CDR3 region has the DNA TGTGCCAGCAGTGGGACTCAAGAGACCCAGTACTTC. Its translation: CASSGTQETQYF. The rearrangement uses TRBV2 and TRBJ2-5; D might be TRBD2 (5 bases). V lost 4 bases and J 2 bases, leaving 5 bases between the germline ends. Germline V gene sequence: CDR1 SNHLY, CDR2 FYNNEI. This CDR3 region has 12 residues.

The rearrangement uses TRBV24-1 and TRBJ2-1; D possibly corresponds to TRBD2 (6 bases). The germline V gene has CDR1 KGHDR and CDR2 SFDVKD. This CDR3 is built from 11 residues. The V end was cut by 7 bases, the J end by 10 bases, with 10 bases between. The CDR3 sequence: CATRGRGEQFF. In nucleotides, the CDR3 is TGTGCCACCAGGGGCCGGGGGGAGCAGTTCTTC.

The J gene is TRBJ2-5, the V gene TRBV7-9, with TRBD1 matching 7 bases. V shed 1 base, J shed 4 bases, and the junction held 9 bases outside the gene matches. Germline lookup yields CDR1 SEHNR and CDR2 FQNEAQ (reference sequence). The CDR3 totals 16 residues. The CDR3 nucleotides read TGTGCCAGCAGCTTAGGACGGACAGGACCCCCAGAGACCCAGTACTTC. Its protein is CASSLGRTGPPETQYF.

This clonotype has a handful of counts. The chain is built from TRBV19 and TRBJ1-6; D is uncertain. Trimming cost V 6 bases and J 10 bases, with 19 bases left between them. Germline values: CDR1 LNHDA, CDR2 SQIVND (reference sequence). The CDR3 is made up of 15 amino acids. CDR3 sequence reads: CASRREFNNSSPLHF. Written as DNA, the CDR3 is TGTGCCAGTAGGAGAGAGTTTAACAACAGCTCACCCCTCCACTTT.

Worth noting for this clonotype: This may be a read error: a much more frequent sequence differs by one nucleotide. V and J are TRBV20-1 and TRBJ1-5, with unresolved D. Germline lookup yields CDR1 DFQATT and CDR2 SNEGSKA (reference sequence). V was cut by 4 bases and J by 0 bases, with 13 bases left in between. The CDR3 spans 15 residues. CDR3 in amino acids: CSAMAAAYSNQPQHF. The CDR3 coding sequence is TGCAGTGCTATGGCCGCCGCTTATAGCAATCAGCCCCAGCATTTT.

This clonotype occurred many times. Here the CDR3 DNA reads TGCAGCGTGGCAATGGGATCGACCTACGAGCAGTACTTC. It yields the protein CSVAMGSTYEQYF. The J gene is TRBJ2-7, the V gene TRBV29-1; D remains unclear. V dropped 6 bases and J dropped 2 bases, with 14 bases sitting between them. Germline V CDR1 and CDR2: SQVTM, ANQGSEA. The CDR3 has 13 residues.